The next 14 T cell receptor beta chains were all read from a single sample in a study of blood T cell repertoires in COVID-19. The table came from immunoSEQ multiplex PCR; TCRdb's copy has only in-frame clones and leaves some out. Among some 190,000 clones, roughly 86% were seen once, and the ten largest hold 1.6%. Sequencing was done on a sample of peripheral blood. These receptors were taken from a young man with active or convalescent COVID-19.

The sample holds one count of this clone. J is TRBJ2-7 and V is TRBV6-5, with D possibly TRBD1 on 5 matching bases. Germline V gene lookup returns CDR1 MNHEY and CDR2 SVGAGI. The CDR3 has 14 amino acids. V was cut by 7 bases and J by 6 bases, with 19 bases left in between. In nucleotides, the CDR3 is TGTGCCAGCACCCCAAACAGGATTTTTCCCGAGCAGTACTTC. Translated: CASTPNRIFPEQYF.

This chain uses TRBV14 with TRBJ2-1, with 12 bases lining up with TRBD2. With V trimmed by 3 bases and J by 8 bases, 8 bases remained unmatched. The CDR3 contains 16 residues. CDR1 SGHDN and CDR2 FVKESK come from the germline V gene. The CDR3: CASSQGLAGLRDEQFF. CDR3 coding DNA: TGTGCCAGCAGCCAGGGACTAGCGGGTCTACGGGATGAGCAGTTCTTC.

The chain links TRBV7-3 to TRBJ2-7; 7 bases map to TRBD1. The CDR3 has 13 residues. From germline, CDR1 is SGHTA and CDR2 FQGTGA. The trim removed 5 bases at V and 4 bases at J, leaving 5 bases unmatched. CDR3: CASSRQGKYEQYF. CDR3 nucleotide sequence: TGTGCCAGCAGCCGACAGGGTAAGTACGAGCAGTACTTC.

CDR3 region: CASTGTANSPLHF. The CDR3 bases are TGTGCCAGCACGGGGACAGCAAATTCACCCCTCCACTTT. This chain links TRBV7-2 with TRBJ1-6, with 7 bases aligning to TRBD1. With V trimmed by 7 bases and J by 7 bases, 4 bases remained unmatched. The CDR3 length is 13 residues. Germline V gene lookup returns CDR1 SGHTA and CDR2 FQGNSA.

The genes are TRBV7-2 and TRBJ1-2, with D uncertain. Germline V lookup: CDR1 SGHTA, CDR2 FQGNSA. Between the trimmed V and J ends, which lost 5 bases and 5 bases, there was a span of 6 bases. The CDR3 spans 11 residues. This CDR3 is CASSQQYGYTF. The DNA for the CDR3 is TGTGCCAGCAGCCAACAGTATGGCTACACCTTC.

This sequence joins TRBV12-3 or TRBV12-4 and TRBJ1-1; D might be TRBD1 (6 bases). V dropped 7 bases and J dropped 4 bases, with 13 bases sitting between them. The CDR3 runs 13 residues. The CDR3 bases are TGTGCCAGCAAAACTTCAGGGGTCACTGAAGCTTTCTTT. Protein product: CASKTSGVTEAFF.

The chain recombines TRBV19 with TRBJ2-7, with 10 bases lining up with TRBD2. This CDR3 comprises 15 residues. Germline values: CDR1 LNHDA, CDR2 SQIVND (reference sequence). Losses at the gene ends were 4 bases for V and 4 bases for J; bases not matched to a gene: 7. Written as DNA, the CDR3 is TGTGCCAGTAGTACGGCTAGCGGGAGTATTTACGAGCAGTACTTC. As protein: CASSTASGSIYEQYF.

J is TRBJ1-1 and V is TRBV5-1; tentative D call: TRBD1 (5 bases). Trimming removed 0 bases at V and 5 bases at J, with 11 bases between. The CDR3 contains 14 residues. In germline, CDR1 is SGHRS, CDR2 YFSETQ. The CDR3 DNA reads TGCGCCAGCAGCTTGGATGGGGGGAGGACTGAAGCTTTCTTT. It yields the protein CASSLDGGRTEAFF.

The rearrangement links TRBV11-3 to TRBJ2-7, with 15 bases aligning to TRBD2. The CDR3 consists of 15 residues. Germline CDR1 is SGHNT and CDR2 is YENEEA. V shed 6 bases and J 6 bases; nucleotides not matched to a gene: 6. The CDR3 coding sequence is TGTGCCAGCAGTCAGGGACTAGCGGGAGGAGGCGAGCAGTACTTC. Translating gives CASSQGLAGGGEQYF. The entire variable domain, with the rest obtained from reference TRBV11-3 and TRBJ2-7, is as follows: EAGVVQSPRYKIIEKKQPVAFWCNPISGHNTLYWYLQNLGQGPELLIRYENEEAVDDSQLPKDRFSAERLKGVDSTLKIQPAELGDSAVYLCASSQGLAGGGEQYFGPGTRLTVT.

The chain combines TRBV7-9 with TRBJ1-6; D call uncertain. The V end was cut by 10 bases, the J end by 0 bases, with 7 bases between. Germline loops: CDR1 SEHNR, CDR2 FQNEAQ (reference sequence). CDR3 length: 13 residues. This chain's CDR3 is CATASSYNSPLHF. For the CDR3, the DNA is TGTGCCACCGCCAGCTCCTATAATTCACCCCTCCACTTT.

This clone was counted once. The genes are TRBV2 and TRBJ2-3; D perhaps matches TRBD2 (5 bases). V was clipped by 10 bases and J by 3 bases, with 14 bases between them. The CDR3 consists of 13 residues. Germline V CDR1 and CDR2: SNHLY, FYNNEI. For the CDR3, the DNA is TGTGCCACCCAACCACTAGTTACAGATACGCAGTATTTT. Amino acid sequence: CATQPLVTDTQYF.

This clone was counted a single time. This CDR3 is CASSESLGQLYGYTF. CDR3 sequence (DNA): TGTGCCAGCAGTGAAAGTCTTGGACAGCTTTATGGCTACACCTTC. The chain has TRBV2 and TRBJ1-2; weak D call: TRBD1 (6 bases). CDR3 length: 15 residues. Germline CDR1 is SNHLY and CDR2 is FYNNEI. V lost 2 bases and J 5 bases, leaving 15 bases between the germline ends.

This chain joins TRBV5-1 and TRBJ2-7; the match to TRBD1 covers 8 bases. Unmatched junction bases numbered 1, after V lost 0 bases and J lost 2 bases. CDR1 SGHRS and CDR2 YFSETQ come from the germline V gene. The CDR3 contains 14 residues. The CDR3 region has the DNA TGCGCCAGCAGCTTGGGGGACAGGCCCTACGAGCAGTACTTC. Translation: CASSLGDRPYEQYF.

V is TRBV2 and J is TRBJ2-3; D is ambiguous. V lost 6 bases and J lost 0, with 13 bases in between. Germline CDR1 is SNHLY and CDR2 is FYNNEI. This CDR3 is 15 amino acids long. The CDR3 DNA reads TGTGCCAGCAGACAAGACGGAGCTAGCACAGATACGCAGTATTTT. It yields the protein CASRQDGASTDTQYF.